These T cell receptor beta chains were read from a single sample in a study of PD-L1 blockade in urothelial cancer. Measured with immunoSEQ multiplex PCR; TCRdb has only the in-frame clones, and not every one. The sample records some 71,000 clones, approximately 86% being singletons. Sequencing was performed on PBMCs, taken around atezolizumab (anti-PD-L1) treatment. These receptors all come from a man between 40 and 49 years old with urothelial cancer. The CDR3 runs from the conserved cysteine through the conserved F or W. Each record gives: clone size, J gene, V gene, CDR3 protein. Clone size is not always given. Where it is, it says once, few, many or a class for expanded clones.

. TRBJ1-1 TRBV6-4 CASSDPGQGKAFF
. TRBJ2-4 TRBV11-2 CASSVVGQGSIQYF
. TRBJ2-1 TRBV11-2 CASSFASDEQFF
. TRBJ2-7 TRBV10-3 CAISESPAGPRF
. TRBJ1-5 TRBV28 CASAGADRLQPQHF
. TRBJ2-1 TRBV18 CASSPASTYNEQFF
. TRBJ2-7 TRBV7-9 CASSSIRAHSSYEQYF
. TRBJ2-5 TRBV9 CASSPGTSIMETQYF
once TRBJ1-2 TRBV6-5 CASSYSMGSYGYTF
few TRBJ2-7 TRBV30 CAWSHGTLYEQYF
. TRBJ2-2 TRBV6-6 CASRTGGVTGELFF
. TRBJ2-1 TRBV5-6 CASSPPPGLPLNEQFF
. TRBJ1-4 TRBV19 CASTSGQGALREKLFF
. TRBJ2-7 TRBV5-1 CASSFLSRGQYEQYF
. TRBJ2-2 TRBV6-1 CASSVGRINTGELFF